The rows below give T cell receptor beta chains drawn from one sample of a study of T cell changes during pregnancy in multiple sclerosis. Using immunoSEQ multiplex PCR, the repertoire was profiled, and TCRdb retains in-frame clones only, with some absent. Here the sample spans about 41,000 clones, roughly nine tenths being singletons. The sample was CD4+ T cells from peripheral blood mononuclear cells, taken in the first trimester of pregnancy. These receptor sequences come from a female donor with multiple sclerosis, enrolled in a pregnancy study. Each CDR3 is given with its conserved first and last residue. A D gene is named only where the DNA matches it firmly. Clone size is shown for a subset of rows, as once, few, many or a class of expanded clone.

clone size: NA
D gene: TRBD2
J gene: TRBJ2-7
V gene: TRBV5-5
CDR3 DNA: TGTGCCAGCAGCTTAGGGCCTAGCGGCCCCTACGAGCAGTACTTC
CDR3 protein: CASSLGPSGPYEQYF

clone size: once
D gene: TRBD2
J gene: TRBJ2-7
V gene: TRBV2
CDR3 DNA: TGTGCCAGCATTCAGACTAGCGTATACGAGCAGTACTTC
CDR3 protein: CASIQTSVYEQYF

clone size: NA
D gene: NA
J gene: TRBJ1-2
V gene: TRBV19
CDR3 DNA: TGTGCCAGTAGTATAGATCAGGGCAACAACTATGGCTACACCTTC
CDR3 protein: CASSIDQGNNYGYTF

clone size: NA
D gene: TRBD1
J gene: TRBJ1-2
V gene: TRBV4-3
CDR3 DNA: TGCGCCAGCAGCCGTGCCTACCCGGGACAGGGGGGAGCTAACTATGGCTACACCTTC
CDR3 protein: CASSRAYPGQGGANYGYTF

clone size: NA
D gene: TRBD1
J gene: TRBJ1-2
V gene: TRBV28
CDR3 DNA: TGTGCCAGCAGTTTAAGCAGGGGGATCTATGGCTACACCTTC
CDR3 protein: CASSLSRGIYGYTF

clone size: NA
D gene: TRBD2
J gene: TRBJ2-2
V gene: TRBV7-7
CDR3 DNA: TGTGCTAGCAGCTCCAAACTAGCGGGGGAGCTGTTTTTT
CDR3 protein: CASSSKLAGELFF

clone size: NA
D gene: NA
J gene: TRBJ2-7
V gene: TRBV5-1
CDR3 DNA: TGCGCCAGCAGCTTGGTAGTGAGCTCCTACGAGCAGTACTTC
CDR3 protein: CASSLVVSSYEQYF

clone size: NA
D gene: NA
J gene: TRBJ1-5
V gene: TRBV19
CDR3 DNA: TGTGCCAGTCAGGCCCTGGGCAGGGGTAGCAATCAGCCCCAGCATTTT
CDR3 protein: CASQALGRGSNQPQHF

clone size: NA
D gene: TRBD2
J gene: TRBJ2-2
V gene: TRBV9
CDR3 DNA: TGTGCCAGCAGCGTAGGTGCACTAGCGGGGTACACCGGGGAGCTGTTTTTT
CDR3 protein: CASSVGALAGYTGELFF

clone size: NA
D gene: NA
J gene: TRBJ1-3
V gene: TRBV11-2
CDR3 DNA: TGTGCCAGCAGCTCAGGAGGGAACACCATATATTTT
CDR3 protein: CASSSGGNTIYF

clone size: NA
D gene: NA
J gene: TRBJ2-5
V gene: TRBV9
CDR3 DNA: TGTGCCAGCAGCGCCGGACGGAGGAAAGAGACCCAGTACTTC
CDR3 protein: CASSAGRRKETQYF

clone size: NA
D gene: TRBD2
J gene: TRBJ2-7
V gene: TRBV28
CDR3 DNA: TGTGCCAGCAACGTCGGGACTAGCGGGAGGTACGAGCAGTACTTC
CDR3 protein: CASNVGTSGRYEQYF

clone size: NA
D gene: NA
J gene: TRBJ2-1
V gene: TRBV27
CDR3 DNA: TGTGCCAGCAGGGGGCTAGCGGACAGCAATGAGCAGTTCTTC
CDR3 protein: CASRGLADSNEQFF

clone size: NA
D gene: NA
J gene: TRBJ2-7
V gene: TRBV7-9
CDR3 DNA: TGTGCCAGCAGCTTAGCGCAGCGGACAGAGGAGTACTTC
CDR3 protein: CASSLAQRTEEYF

clone size: NA
D gene: TRBD2
J gene: TRBJ2-7
V gene: TRBV5-4
CDR3 DNA: TGTGCCAGCAGCCCCCGGGCGGGAGCTCCGGGAGAGCAGTACTTC
CDR3 protein: CASSPRAGAPGEQYF

clone size: NA
D gene: NA
J gene: TRBJ1-2
V gene: TRBV19
CDR3 DNA: TGTGCCAGTAGTATCAGGGGTGGCGACTACACCTTC
CDR3 protein: CASSIRGGDYTF

clone size: NA
D gene: TRBD1
J gene: TRBJ1-1
V gene: TRBV4-3
CDR3 DNA: TGCGCCAGCAGACAGGGGATGAACACTGAAGCTTTCTTT
CDR3 protein: CASRQGMNTEAFF

clone size: NA
D gene: TRBD1
J gene: TRBJ2-7
V gene: TRBV15
CDR3 DNA: TGTGCCACCAGCAGGGGAAGACAGGGGGCTTTCTACGAGCAGTACTTC
CDR3 protein: CATSRGRQGAFYEQYF

clone size: few
D gene: NA
J gene: TRBJ2-2
V gene: TRBV7-3
CDR3 DNA: TGTGCCAGCAGCTTCACTAGTGTCGGGGAGCTGTTTTTT
CDR3 protein: CASSFTSVGELFF

clone size: NA
D gene: TRBD1
J gene: TRBJ2-6
V gene: TRBV28
CDR3 DNA: TGTGCCAGCAGCCCTGACAGGGGGTCTGGGGCCAACGTCCTGACTTTC
CDR3 protein: CASSPDRGSGANVLTF

clone size: NA
D gene: NA
J gene: TRBJ2-7
V gene: TRBV5-4
CDR3 DNA: TGTGCCAGCAGCATAAAGGGGGGGCCTTACGAGCAGTACTTC
CDR3 protein: CASSIKGGPYEQYF

clone size: few
D gene: TRBD1
J gene: TRBJ2-1
V gene: TRBV10-2
CDR3 DNA: TGCGCCAGCAGCGATTCGGGACAGGGTGCGAGGAATGAGCAGTTCTTC
CDR3 protein: CASSDSGQGARNEQFF

clone size: once
D gene: NA
J gene: TRBJ1-4
V gene: TRBV29-1
CDR3 DNA: TGCAGCGTTGAAGAGGGGGGGACTAATGAAAAACTGTTTTTT
CDR3 protein: CSVEEGGTNEKLFF

clone size: NA
D gene: NA
J gene: TRBJ2-3
V gene: TRBV18
CDR3 DNA: TGTGCCAGCTCACCTGGGCCACTTTCAGATACGCAGTATTTT
CDR3 protein: CASSPGPLSDTQYF

clone size: NA
D gene: TRBD1
J gene: TRBJ1-5
V gene: TRBV19
CDR3 DNA: TGTGCCAGTAGCATCGGAAGGGACAGGGACAATCAGCCCCAGCATTTT
CDR3 protein: CASSIGRDRDNQPQHF

clone size: NA
D gene: TRBD2
J gene: TRBJ2-3
V gene: TRBV15
CDR3 DNA: TGTGCCACCAGCAGAGACGTACTAGCGCGAAAAACAGATACGCAGTATTTT
CDR3 protein: CATSRDVLARKTDTQYF

clone size: NA
D gene: TRBD1
J gene: TRBJ1-1
V gene: TRBV9
CDR3 DNA: TGTGCCAGCAGCCTCGAGACAGGGGGCCTGACTGAAGCTTTCTTT
CDR3 protein: CASSLETGGLTEAFF

clone size: NA
D gene: NA
J gene: TRBJ2-5
V gene: TRBV5-6
CDR3 DNA: TGTGCCAGCAGCTCCTCCCTGGGAGTTAAGACCCAGTACTTC
CDR3 protein: CASSSSLGVKTQYF

clone size: NA
D gene: NA
J gene: TRBJ1-1
V gene: TRBV5-4
CDR3 DNA: TGTGCCAGCAGCTTGGGGGGGGGCGGCCCCACTGAAGCTTTCTTT
CDR3 protein: CASSLGGGGPTEAFF

clone size: medium-sized
D gene: TRBD1
J gene: TRBJ1-2
V gene: TRBV6-5
CDR3 DNA: TGTGCCAGCAGTTATATTCGGACAGGGGGTGGCTATGGCTACACCTTC
CDR3 protein: CASSYIRTGGGYGYTF

clone size: NA
D gene: NA
J gene: TRBJ2-3
V gene: TRBV29-1
CDR3 DNA: TGCAGCGTTGGACGGGACTTATCTAGCACAGATACGCAGTATTTT
CDR3 protein: CSVGRDLSSTDTQYF

clone size: few
D gene: NA
J gene: TRBJ1-1
V gene: TRBV7-3
CDR3 DNA: TGTGCCAGCACCCCACGGAGAGGACACATGAACACTGAAGCTTTCTTT
CDR3 protein: CASTPRRGHMNTEAFF

clone size: once
D gene: TRBD2
J gene: TRBJ2-4
V gene: TRBV29-1
CDR3 DNA: TGCAGCGTCGTCGGGCGGGAGAGGGAACTAGCCAAAAACATTCAGTACTTC
CDR3 protein: CSVVGRERELAKNIQYF

clone size: NA
D gene: TRBD1
J gene: TRBJ2-4
V gene: TRBV5-6
CDR3 DNA: TGTGCCAGCAGCCCCGGGACAGGGGGAAACATTCAGTACTTC
CDR3 protein: CASSPGTGGNIQYF

clone size: NA
D gene: NA
J gene: TRBJ2-5
V gene: TRBV11-2
CDR3 DNA: TGTGCCAGCAGCTTAGTGGGAAGGCGGGGAGCACCACCCCAAGAGACCCAGTACTTC
CDR3 protein: CASSLVGRRGAPPQETQYF

clone size: NA
D gene: TRBD1
J gene: TRBJ2-3
V gene: TRBV2
CDR3 DNA: TGTGCCAGCAGTTGGACAGGGGGCCCCACAGATACGCAGTATTTT
CDR3 protein: CASSWTGGPTDTQYF

clone size: once
D gene: NA
J gene: TRBJ2-1
V gene: TRBV5-1
CDR3 DNA: TGCGCCAGCAGATTAGAGCTTGGCTCCTACAATGAGCAGTTCTTC
CDR3 protein: CASRLELGSYNEQFF

clone size: few
D gene: NA
J gene: TRBJ2-7
V gene: TRBV5-1
CDR3 DNA: TGCGCCAGCAGCCCCGACGCTAGCTCCTACGAGCAGTACTTC
CDR3 protein: CASSPDASSYEQYF

clone size: NA
D gene: TRBD2
J gene: TRBJ2-1
V gene: TRBV6-1
CDR3 DNA: TGTGCCAGCAGGGCGGGACTAGCGGGTAACAATGAGCAGTTCTTC
CDR3 protein: CASRAGLAGNNEQFF

clone size: NA
D gene: NA
J gene: TRBJ1-2
V gene: TRBV19
CDR3 DNA: TGTGCCAGTACTCTACTTCTGACAAGCTATGGCTACACCTTC
CDR3 protein: CASTLLLTSYGYTF

clone size: once
D gene: NA
J gene: TRBJ2-2
V gene: TRBV19
CDR3 DNA: TGTGCCACCGCCACGGGAGCGACGACCGGGGAGCTGTTTTTT
CDR3 protein: CATATGATTGELFF

clone size: NA
D gene: TRBD2
J gene: TRBJ2-2
V gene: TRBV2
CDR3 DNA: TGTGCCAGCAGACTGGGACTAGCATACACCGGGGAGCTGTTTTTT
CDR3 protein: CASRLGLAYTGELFF

clone size: NA
D gene: NA
J gene: TRBJ2-2
V gene: TRBV14
CDR3 DNA: TGTGCCAGCAGCTCGCGACTAGCGAACACCGGGGAGCTGTTTTTT
CDR3 protein: CASSSRLANTGELFF

clone size: NA
D gene: NA
J gene: TRBJ1-1
V gene: TRBV2
CDR3 DNA: TGTGCCAGCAGTTCACGGACAGCGAACACTGAAGCTTTCTTT
CDR3 protein: CASSSRTANTEAFF

clone size: NA
D gene: TRBD2
J gene: TRBJ2-1
V gene: TRBV28
CDR3 DNA: TGTGCCAGCAGTCGACTAGCGGGAGTGGGGTACAATGAGCAGTTCTTC
CDR3 protein: CASSRLAGVGYNEQFF

clone size: NA
D gene: NA
J gene: TRBJ2-2
V gene: TRBV9
CDR3 DNA: TGTGCCAGCAGCGAGTCTAGCGTGGGCACCGGGGAGCTGTTTTTT
CDR3 protein: CASSESSVGTGELFF

clone size: NA
D gene: TRBD2
J gene: TRBJ2-1
V gene: TRBV7-2
CDR3 DNA: TGTGCCAGCAGCTTGCTGGGACTAACGCCCAATGAGCAGTTCTTC
CDR3 protein: CASSLLGLTPNEQFF

clone size: few
D gene: TRBD1
J gene: TRBJ1-2
V gene: TRBV9
CDR3 DNA: TGTGCCAGCAGCCCAGGGGGAAGGGGCATGGTCTATGGCTACACCTTC
CDR3 protein: CASSPGGRGMVYGYTF

clone size: few
D gene: NA
J gene: TRBJ2-7
V gene: TRBV11-2
CDR3 DNA: TGTGCCAGCAGCTTAGGCGAGAGGTACGAGCAGTACTTC
CDR3 protein: CASSLGERYEQYF

clone size: NA
D gene: TRBD2
J gene: TRBJ2-1
V gene: TRBV28
CDR3 DNA: TGTGCCAGCAATAAACTAGCGGGACTTTACAATGAGCAGTTCTTC
CDR3 protein: CASNKLAGLYNEQFF

clone size: NA
D gene: NA
J gene: TRBJ2-4
V gene: TRBV28
CDR3 DNA: TGTGCCAGCAGTTTGAGGGTTCCAAACATTCAGTACTTC
CDR3 protein: CASSLRVPNIQYF